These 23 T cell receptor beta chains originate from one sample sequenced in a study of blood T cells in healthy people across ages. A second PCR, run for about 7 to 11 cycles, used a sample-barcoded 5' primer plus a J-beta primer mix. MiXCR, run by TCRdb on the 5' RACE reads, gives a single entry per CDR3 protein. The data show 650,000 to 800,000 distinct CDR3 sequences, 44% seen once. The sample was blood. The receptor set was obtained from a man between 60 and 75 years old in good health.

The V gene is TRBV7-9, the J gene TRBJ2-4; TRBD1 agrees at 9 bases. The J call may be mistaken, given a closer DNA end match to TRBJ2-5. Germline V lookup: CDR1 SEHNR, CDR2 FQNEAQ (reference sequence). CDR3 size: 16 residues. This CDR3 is CASSLATGTGQETQYF. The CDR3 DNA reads TGTGCCAGCAGCTTGGCTACCGGGACAGGGCAAGAGACCCAGTACTTC.

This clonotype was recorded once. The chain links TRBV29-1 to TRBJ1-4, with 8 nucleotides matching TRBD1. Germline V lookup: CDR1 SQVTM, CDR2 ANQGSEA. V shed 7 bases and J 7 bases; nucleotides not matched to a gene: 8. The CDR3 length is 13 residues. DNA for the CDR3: TGCAGCGCAGCCGGGACAGGATTTGAAAAACTGTTTTTT. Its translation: CSAAGTGFEKLFF.

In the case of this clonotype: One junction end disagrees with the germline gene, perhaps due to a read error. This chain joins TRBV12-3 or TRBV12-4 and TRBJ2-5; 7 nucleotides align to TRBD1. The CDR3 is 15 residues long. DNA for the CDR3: TGTGCCAGCAGTTTAGCAGGGACAGAACAAGAGACCCGGTACTTC. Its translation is CASSLAGTEQETRYF.

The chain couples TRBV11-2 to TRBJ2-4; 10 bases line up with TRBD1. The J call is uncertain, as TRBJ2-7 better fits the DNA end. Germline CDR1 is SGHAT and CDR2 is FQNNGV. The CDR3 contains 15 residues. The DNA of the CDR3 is TGTGCCAGCAGCTGGGAGGACAGGGGGGCCTACGAGCAGTACTTC. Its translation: CASSWEDRGAYEQYF.

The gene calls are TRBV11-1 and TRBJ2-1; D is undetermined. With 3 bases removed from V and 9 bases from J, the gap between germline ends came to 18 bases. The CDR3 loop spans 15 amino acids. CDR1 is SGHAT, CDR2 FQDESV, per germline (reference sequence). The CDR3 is CASSLGGLSLGEQFF. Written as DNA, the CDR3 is TGTGCCAGCAGCTTGGGTGGGCTTAGCTTGGGTGAGCAGTTCTTC.

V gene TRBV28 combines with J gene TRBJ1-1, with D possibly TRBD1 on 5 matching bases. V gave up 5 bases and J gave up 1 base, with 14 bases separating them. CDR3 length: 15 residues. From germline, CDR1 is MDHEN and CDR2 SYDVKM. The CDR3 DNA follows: TGTGCCAGCAGTCCTGCGACAGCCTCGAACACTGAAGCTTTCTTT. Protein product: CASSPATASNTEAFF.

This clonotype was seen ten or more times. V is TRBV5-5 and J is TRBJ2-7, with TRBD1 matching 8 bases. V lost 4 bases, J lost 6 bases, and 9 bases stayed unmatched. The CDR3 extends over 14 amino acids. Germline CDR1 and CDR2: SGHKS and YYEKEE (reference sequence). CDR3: CASSGRDRMTEQYF. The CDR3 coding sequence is TGTGCCAGCAGCGGACGGGACAGGATGACCGAGCAGTACTTC.

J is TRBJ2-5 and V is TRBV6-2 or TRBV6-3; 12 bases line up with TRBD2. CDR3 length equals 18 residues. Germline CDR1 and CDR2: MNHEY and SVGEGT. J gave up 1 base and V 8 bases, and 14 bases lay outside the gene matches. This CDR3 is CASRTGYLAGGPQETQYF. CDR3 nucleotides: TGTGCCAGCCGGACAGGTTATCTAGCGGGGGGGCCCCAAGAGACCCAGTACTTC.

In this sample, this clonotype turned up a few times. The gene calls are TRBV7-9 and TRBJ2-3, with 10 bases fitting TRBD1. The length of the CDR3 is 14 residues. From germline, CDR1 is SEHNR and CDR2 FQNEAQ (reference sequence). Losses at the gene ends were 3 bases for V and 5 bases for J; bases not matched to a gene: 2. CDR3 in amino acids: CASSLTGGLDTQYF. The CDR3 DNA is TGTGCCAGCAGCTTGACAGGGGGCCTAGATACGCAGTATTTT. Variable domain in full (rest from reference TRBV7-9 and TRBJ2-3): DTGVSQNPRHKITKRGQNVTFRCDPISEHNRLYWYRQTLGQGPEFLTYFQNEAQLEKSRLLSDRFSAERPKGSFSTLEIQRTEQGDSAMYLCASSLTGGLDTQYFGPGTRLTVL.

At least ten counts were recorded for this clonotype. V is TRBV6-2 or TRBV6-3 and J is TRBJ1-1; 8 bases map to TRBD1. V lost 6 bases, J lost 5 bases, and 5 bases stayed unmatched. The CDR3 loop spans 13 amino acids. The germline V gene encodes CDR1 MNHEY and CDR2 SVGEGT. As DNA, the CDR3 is TGTGCCAGCAGACTTACAGGGGGTACTGAAGCTTTCTTT. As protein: CASRLTGGTEAFF.

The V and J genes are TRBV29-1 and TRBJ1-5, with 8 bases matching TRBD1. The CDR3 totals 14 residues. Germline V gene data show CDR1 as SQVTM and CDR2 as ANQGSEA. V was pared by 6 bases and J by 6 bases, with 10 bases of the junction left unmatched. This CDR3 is CSVGGQDGSQPQHF. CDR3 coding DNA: TGCAGCGTGGGGGGACAGGATGGGAGTCAGCCCCAGCATTTT.

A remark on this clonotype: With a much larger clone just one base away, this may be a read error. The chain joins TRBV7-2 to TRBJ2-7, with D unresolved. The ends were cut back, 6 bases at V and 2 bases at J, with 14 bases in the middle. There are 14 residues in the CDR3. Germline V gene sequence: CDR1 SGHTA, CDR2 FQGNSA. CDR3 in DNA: TGTGCCAGCAGGCCCGGGTCAGCCCCCTACGAGCAGTACTTC. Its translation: CASRPGSAPYEQYF.

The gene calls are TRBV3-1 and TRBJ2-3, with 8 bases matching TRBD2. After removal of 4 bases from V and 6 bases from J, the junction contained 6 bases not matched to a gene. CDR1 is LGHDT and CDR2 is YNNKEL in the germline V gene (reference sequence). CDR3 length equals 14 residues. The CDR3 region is CASSPRTSRDTQYF. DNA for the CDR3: TGTGCCAGCAGCCCCCGGACTAGCAGGGATACGCAGTATTTT.

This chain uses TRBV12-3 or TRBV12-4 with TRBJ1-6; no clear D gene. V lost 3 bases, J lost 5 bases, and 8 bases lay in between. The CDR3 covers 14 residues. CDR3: CASSLSQNNSPLHF. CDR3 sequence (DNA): TGTGCCAGCAGTTTGAGTCAGAATAATTCACCCCTCCACTTT.

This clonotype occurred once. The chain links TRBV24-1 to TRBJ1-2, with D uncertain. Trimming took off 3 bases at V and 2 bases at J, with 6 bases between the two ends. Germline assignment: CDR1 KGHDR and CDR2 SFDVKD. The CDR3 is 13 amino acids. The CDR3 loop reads CATSDQQNYGYTF. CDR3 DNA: TGTGCCACCAGTGATCAACAGAACTATGGCTACACCTTC.

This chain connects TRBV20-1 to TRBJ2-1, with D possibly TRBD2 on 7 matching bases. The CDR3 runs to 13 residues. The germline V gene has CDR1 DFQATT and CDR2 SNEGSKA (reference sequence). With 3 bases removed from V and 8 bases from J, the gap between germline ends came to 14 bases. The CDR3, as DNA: TGCAGTGCTAGCGGGGGGCCCGTTGATGAGCAGTTCTTC. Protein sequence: CSASGGPVDEQFF.

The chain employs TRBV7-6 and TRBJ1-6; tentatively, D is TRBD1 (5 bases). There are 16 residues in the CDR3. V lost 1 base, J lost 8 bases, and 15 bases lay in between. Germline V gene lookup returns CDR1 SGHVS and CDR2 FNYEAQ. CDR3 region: CASSLGESSGYSPLHF. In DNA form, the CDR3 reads TGTGCCAGCAGCTTAGGGGAGTCCTCAGGGTATTCACCCCTCCACTTT.

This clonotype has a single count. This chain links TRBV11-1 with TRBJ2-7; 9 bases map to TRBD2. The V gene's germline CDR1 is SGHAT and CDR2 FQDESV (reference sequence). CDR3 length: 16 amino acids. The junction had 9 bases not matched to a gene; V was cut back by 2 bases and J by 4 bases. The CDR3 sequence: CASSLNPGLASYEQYF. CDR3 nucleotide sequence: TGTGCCAGCAGCTTAAATCCGGGACTAGCTAGTTACGAGCAGTACTTC.

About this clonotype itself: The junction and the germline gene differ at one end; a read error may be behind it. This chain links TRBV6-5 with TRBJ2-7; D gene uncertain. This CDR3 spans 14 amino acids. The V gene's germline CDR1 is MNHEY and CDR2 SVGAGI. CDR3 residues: CASSYSMGAYEQYF. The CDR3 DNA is TGTGCTAGCAGTTACTCGATGGGTGCCTACGAGCAGTACTTC.

The CDR3 sequence: CASRTQVSEQYF. CDR3 bases: TGTGCCAGCAGGACACAAGTCTCCGAGCAGTACTTC. This rearrangement joins TRBV6-5 to TRBJ2-7; no firm D call. CDR3 length equals 12 residues. The V and J ends lost 6 bases and 6 bases respectively, with 12 bases between them. Germline lookup yields CDR1 MNHEY and CDR2 SVGAGI.

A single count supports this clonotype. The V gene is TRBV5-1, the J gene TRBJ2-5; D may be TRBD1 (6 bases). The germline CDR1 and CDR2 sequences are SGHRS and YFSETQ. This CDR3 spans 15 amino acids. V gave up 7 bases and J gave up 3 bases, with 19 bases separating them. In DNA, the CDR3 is TGCGCCAGCGGGCGACAGGTGAGGATAGAAGAGACCCAGTACTTC. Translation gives CASGRQVRIEETQYF.

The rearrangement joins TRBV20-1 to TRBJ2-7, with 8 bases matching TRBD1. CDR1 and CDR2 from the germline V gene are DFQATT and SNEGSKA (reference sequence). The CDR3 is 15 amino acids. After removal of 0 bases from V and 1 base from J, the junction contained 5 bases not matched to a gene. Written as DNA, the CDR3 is TGCAGTGCTAGAGACGGACAGGGAAAATCCTACGAGCAGTACTTC. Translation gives CSARDGQGKSYEQYF.

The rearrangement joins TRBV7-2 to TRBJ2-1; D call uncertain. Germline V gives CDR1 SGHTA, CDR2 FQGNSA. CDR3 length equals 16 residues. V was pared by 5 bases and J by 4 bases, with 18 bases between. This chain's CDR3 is CASSPQTRSLYNEQFF. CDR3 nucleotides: TGTGCCAGCAGCCCACAGACCCGGAGTTTATACAATGAGCAGTTCTTC. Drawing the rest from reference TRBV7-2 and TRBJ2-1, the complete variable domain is GAGVSQSPSNKVTEKGKDVELRCDPISGHTALYWYRQSLGQGLEFLIYFQGNSAPDKSGLPSDRFSAERTGGSVSTLTIQRTQQEDSAVYLCASSPQTRSLYNEQFFGPGTRLTVL.